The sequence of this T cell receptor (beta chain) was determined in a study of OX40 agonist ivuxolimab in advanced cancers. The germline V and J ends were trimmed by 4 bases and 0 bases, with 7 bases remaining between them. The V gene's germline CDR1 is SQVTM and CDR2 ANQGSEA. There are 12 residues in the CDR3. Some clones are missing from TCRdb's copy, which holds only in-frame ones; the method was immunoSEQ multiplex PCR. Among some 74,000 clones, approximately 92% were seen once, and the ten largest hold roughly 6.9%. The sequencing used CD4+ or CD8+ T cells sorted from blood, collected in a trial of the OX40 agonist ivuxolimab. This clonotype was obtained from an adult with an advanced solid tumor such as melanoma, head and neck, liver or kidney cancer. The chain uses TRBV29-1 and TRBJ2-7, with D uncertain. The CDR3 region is CSVGRSSYEQYF. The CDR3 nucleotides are TGCAGCGTTGGCCGGAGCTCCTACGAGCAGTACTTC.